The rows below give T cell receptor beta chains drawn from one sample of a study of control samples from healthy donors and cancer patients. Repertoires were generated with immunoSEQ multiplex PCR, while TCRdb's copy carries only in-frame clones and drops some. There are roughly 150,000 clones in the sample; around nine tenths occur only once, and more than 1.5% lies in the top ten. The sample was blood. These receptors were taken from a man aged 18 to 30 in good health. Both conserved end residues are part of each CDR3. D genes are given only for firm matches. Clone size, where shown, is once, few, many, or a class for clones that have expanded.

j_call clone_size v_call d_call cdr3_nt cdr3_aa
TRBJ2-5 NA TRBV25-1 NA TGTGCCAGCAGGGGGGTAGCTGCATACGGGGTGTGGGCCCAGTACTTC CASRGVAAYGVWAQYF
TRBJ2-5 NA TRBV7-3 NA TGTGCCAGCAGCTTAGACGGCTATGGGACCCAGTACTTC CASSLDGYGTQYF
TRBJ2-1 NA TRBV18 TRBD2 TGTGCCAGCTCACCTATCAGCGGGGGTACTTCCAATGAGCAGTTCTTC CASSPISGGTSNEQFF
TRBJ2-5 NA TRBV6-6 TRBD1 TGTGCCAGCAGTTACGGACAGGGAGGAACCCAGTACTTC CASSYGQGGTQYF
TRBJ2-7 NA TRBV27 NA TGTGCCAGCAGTTTACCGAATTCAGACGCGGGTCCCATTGACGAGCAGTACTTC CASSLPNSDAGPIDEQYF
TRBJ1-3 NA TRBV7-9 NA TGTGCCAGCTCTCCGAGCTCTGGAAACACCATATATTTT CASSPSSGNTIYF
TRBJ1-1 NA TRBV28 NA TGTGCCAGCAGTTTGTCACTCTCGAACACTGAAGCTTTCTTT CASSLSLSNTEAFF
TRBJ2-5 NA TRBV12-3/TRBV12-4 NA TGTGCCAGCAGTTTGAGAGAGACCCAGTACTTC CASSLRETQYF
TRBJ2-3 NA TRBV28 NA TGTGCCAGCCTCACCCCAGGGGGCACAGATACGCAGTATTTT CASLTPGGTDTQYF
TRBJ2-2 NA TRBV7-9 TRBD2 TGTGCCAGCAGCGCCTCGGGACTAGCGGGGAAAAACACCGGGGAGCTGTTTTTT CASSASGLAGKNTGELFF
TRBJ1-1 NA TRBV6-6 TRBD1 TGTGCCAGCAGTTACGCGGACAGGTTGGCGACTGAAGCTTTCTTT CASSYADRLATEAFF
TRBJ2-1 NA TRBV5-6 TRBD2 TGTGCCAGCAGCTTGGAGACTAGCGAACCCTACAATGAGCAGTTCTTC CASSLETSEPYNEQFF
TRBJ2-1 NA TRBV10-2 NA TGCGCCAGCAGTGGACCCAACAATGAGCAGTTCTTC CASSGPNNEQFF
TRBJ1-6 NA TRBV6-5 NA TGTGCCAGCACCCCTTTGGAGGGGCGATCACCCCTCCACTTT CASTPLEGRSPLHF
TRBJ2-1 NA TRBV18 NA TGTGCCAGCTCAGCTGTCCTTCCGGGTCCTACCTACAATGAGCAGTTCTTC CASSAVLPGPTYNEQFF
TRBJ2-3 NA TRBV4-3 NA TGCGCCAGCAGCCAAGACCAGGGGTCTAGCACAGATACGCAGTATTTT CASSQDQGSSTDTQYF
TRBJ2-7 NA TRBV5-5 TRBD1 TGTGCCAGCAGCCTGCCCGGGACAGGGTTCTACGAGCAGTACTTC CASSLPGTGFYEQYF
TRBJ1-6 NA TRBV6-2/TRBV6-3 NA TGTGCCAGCAGTTATCGTGACAGCGATAATTCACCCCTCCACTTT CASSYRDSDNSPLHF
TRBJ1-2 NA TRBV6-5 NA TGTGCCACCCTAGGGACTGGGGGTGGCTACACCTTC CATLGTGGGYTF
TRBJ2-1 NA TRBV2 TRBD2 TGTGCCAGCAGTGAACGGGTACTAGCGGGGTACAATGAGCAGTTCTTC CASSERVLAGYNEQFF
TRBJ2-1 NA TRBV30 NA TGTGCCTCCGCGTCAAGGCGCGACTACAATGAGCAGTTCTTC CASASRRDYNEQFF
TRBJ2-2 NA TRBV18 NA TGTGCCAGCTCGTCCGGGACGAGTAACACCGGGGAGCTGTTTTTT CASSSGTSNTGELFF
TRBJ1-6 NA TRBV9 NA TGTGCCAGCAGCCCCCGGACGGCAAATAATTCACCCCTCCACTTT CASSPRTANNSPLHF
TRBJ1-5 NA TRBV20-1 NA TGCAGTGCTAGACTCGGGGAGGCCCAGCATTTT CSARLGEAQHF
TRBJ2-1 NA TRBV7-2 TRBD2 TGTGCCGGGGGGGTGGGGAACAATGAGCAGTTCTTC CAGGVGNNEQFF
TRBJ2-6 NA TRBV7-9 NA TGTGCCAGCAGCTTAGCGCCGGCAGCCGGGGCCAACGTCCTGACTTTC CASSLAPAAGANVLTF
TRBJ2-7 few TRBV4-2 NA TGTGCCAGCAGCCAAGAGTCGCGAGCGGGCTACGAGCAGTACTTC CASSQESRAGYEQYF
TRBJ1-4 NA TRBV30 NA TGTGCCTGGAGTGTACAGGTATCTGAAGAACTGTTTTTT CAWSVQVSEELFF
TRBJ1-2 NA TRBV11-2 NA TGTGCCAGCAGCTTAGACCCAAACTATGGCTACACCTTC CASSLDPNYGYTF
TRBJ2-3 NA TRBV7-9 NA TGTGCCAGCGGGTTAGCCTTAGATACGCAGTATTTT CASGLALDTQYF
TRBJ2-5 NA TRBV7-2 TRBD2 TGTGCCAGCAGCTTAGTGCTAGCGGGGGTCCAAGAGACCCAGTACTTC CASSLVLAGVQETQYF
TRBJ1-2 NA TRBV29-1 NA TGCAGCGCCAAAGAGGGGGGGGCTGGCTACACCTTC CSAKEGGAGYTF
TRBJ2-1 NA TRBV15 TRBD1 TGTGCCACCAGCAGGCGGGGACAGGGTAGGGGCTACAATGAGCAGTTCTTC CATSRRGQGRGYNEQFF
TRBJ2-2 NA TRBV11-1 NA TGTGCCAGCAGCTCACGGGGAAACACCGGGGAGCTGTTTTTT CASSSRGNTGELFF
TRBJ2-3 NA TRBV4-3 NA TGCGCCAGCAGCCAGGATCCTTGGCAGGTAGATACGCAGTATTTT CASSQDPWQVDTQYF
TRBJ2-5 NA TRBV24-1 NA TGTGCCACCAGTGACCCTGGTCGGGGCGGACGCGCCCAAGAGACCCAGTACTTC CATSDPGRGGRAQETQYF
TRBJ1-1 NA TRBV19 NA TGTGCCAGTAGTACGTACATGAACACTGAAGCTTTCTTT CASSTYMNTEAFF
TRBJ2-7 NA TRBV14 NA TGTGCCAGCAGCCAAAAAATCAACAGGGTTCACGAGCAGTACTTC CASSQKINRVHEQYF
TRBJ2-1 once TRBV6-5 NA TGTGCCAGCAGTTACTCGGGAGGGGGCGGGAGGAATGAGCAGTTCTTC CASSYSGGGGRNEQFF
TRBJ1-1 once TRBV3-1/TRBV3-2 NA TGTGCCAGCAGCCTCCGGACGGTGAACACTGAAGCTTTCTTT CASSLRTVNTEAFF
TRBJ2-7 NA TRBV7-6 TRBD2 TGTGCCAGCAGCTCCAATGGGGGGGGAGGCGAGCAGTACTTC CASSSNGGGGEQYF
TRBJ2-2 once TRBV6-6 TRBD1 TGTGCCAGCAGTCCAACAGGGGGCAGGGGGAGCACCGGGGAGCTGTTTTTT CASSPTGGRGSTGELFF
TRBJ1-2 NA TRBV3-1/TRBV3-2 NA TGTGCCAGCAGCCAGTATCGGTCGCCCCTCTATGGCTACACCTTC CASSQYRSPLYGYTF